The subject of this entry is one TCR beta chain. Trimming left V 0 bases short and J 4 bases short, with 9 bases between. This CDR3 spans 14 amino acids. Per the germline V gene, CDR1 is MNHNS and CDR2 is SASEGT. The sample belongs to a study of blood T cell repertoires in COVID-19. Study in general: The cDNA or gDNA used as material had been derived from T cells, B-cell-depleted T cells, or PBMCs.

In the original workflow: Nucleated cell number was recorded as an estimate derived from reference gene primer amplification. The data were produced by immunoSEQ multiplex PCR, yet TCRdb's version contains in-frame clones alone and is incomplete. V and J calls and clone size come straight from that table; D and trimming were deduced from the DNA. The data show approximately 100,000 clones, with roughly 87% seen just once and roughly 6.2% held by the top ten. The TCR was taken from a human donor in a cohort sampled during active COVID-19. The sample taken for sequencing was peripheral blood. The chain has TRBV6-1 and TRBJ1-2; tentatively, D is TRBD1 (5 bases). The CDR3 DNA reads TGTGCCAGCAGTGAAGCCACGGGACTCTATGGCTACACCTTC. Its protein is CASSEATGLYGYTF.